Presented here are 5 T cell receptor beta chains from one specimen sequenced in a study of T cells in Graves' hyperthyroidism and ophthalmopathy. Using RNA transcripts as the source, TCR beta CDR3 regions were amplified. The HTBI primer set served for first-round RT-PCR of the TCR CDR3. MiXCR, applied by TCRdb to the multiplex PCR reads, yields one record per CDR3 protein. The table lists 250,000 to 400,000 distinct CDR3 sequences, roughly an eighth of them singletons, with 34% in the top ten. The sample comprised blood. Source of these receptors: a woman aged 40 to 50 with Graves' ophthalmopathy.

This clonotype has at least ten counts. The rearrangement joins TRBV12-3 or TRBV12-4 to TRBJ2-7, with D possibly being TRBD1 (6 bases). The CDR3 is 13 amino acids. V was shortened by 4 bases and J by 1 base, with 8 bases between the two germline ends. The CDR3 region is CASSYGQSYEQYF. Here the CDR3 DNA reads TGTGCCAGCAGTTACGGACAGTCCTACGAGCAGTACTTC.

Ten or more counts support this clonotype. The chain has TRBV20-1 and TRBJ1-2; D is uncertain. CDR3 length: 11 amino acids. Trimming left V 6 bases short and J 8 bases short, with 13 bases between. Germline assignment: CDR1 DFQATT and CDR2 SNEGSKA (reference sequence). This chain's CDR3 is CSAPTMDGYTF. The CDR3 nucleotides are TGCAGTGCCCCGACGATGGACGGCTACACCTTC.

At least ten counts were recorded for this clonotype. The CDR3 spells CASRPGTGGLNQPQHF. In DNA form, the CDR3 reads TGTGCCAGCAGACCCGGGACAGGGGGCCTAAATCAGCCCCAGCATTTT. The V call is TRBV6-1, the J call TRBJ1-5; 12 nucleotides agree with TRBD1. CDR1 and CDR2 (germline): MNHNS, SASEGT. V dropped 6 bases and J dropped 4; count of bases not matched to a gene: 7. The length of the CDR3 is 16 residues.

This clonotype was seen ten or more times. The chain employs TRBV28 and TRBJ2-5, with 9 bases lining up with TRBD2. Germline CDR1 reads MDHEN; CDR2 reads SYDVKM. V shed 7 bases and J 5 bases; nucleotides not matched to a gene: 14. The CDR3 extends over 16 amino acids. CDR3 sequence (DNA): TGTGCCAGCACCCCACCGGTGGCGGGAGGGCCTGAGACCCAGTACTTC. Protein: CASTPPVAGGPETQYF.

This clonotype has at least ten counts. The chain links TRBV7-6 to TRBJ1-6; D not resolved. V shed 1 base and J shed 0 bases, with 10 bases lying between them. The CDR3 contains 17 residues. The germline V gene has CDR1 SGHVS and CDR2 FNYEAQ. CDR3 amino acids: CASSLGVAGSYNSPLHF. CDR3 nucleotide sequence: TGTGCCAGCAGCTTAGGCGTGGCAGGCTCCTATAATTCACCCCTCCACTTT.